This entry lists 8 T cell receptor beta chains sequenced from one sample in a study of cytomegalovirus exposure and HLA in healthy donors. It was with 60 Vbeta and 13 Jbeta primers that the PCR ran. Sequencing was performed with immunoSEQ multiplex PCR; in TCRdb, only in-frame clones are kept and a portion is missing. The profile shows 110,000 to 150,000 clones, around 81% of them singletons. The source material was PBMCs. The receptor set was obtained from a male donor in good health and CMV-seronegative.

The CDR3, as DNA: TGTGCCTGGAGTCGCGGGAGTTACAATGAGCAGTTCTTC. Amino acids: CAWSRGSYNEQFF. This chain connects TRBV30 to TRBJ2-1; 7 nucleotides match TRBD2. Germline CDR1 GTSNPN, CDR2 SVGIG (reference sequence). The CDR3 loop spans 13 amino acids. V was clipped by 2 bases and J by 4 bases; unmatched bases: 2.

The J gene is TRBJ1-1, the V gene TRBV29-1, with no clear D. CDR1 SQVTM and CDR2 ANQGSEA come from the germline V gene. The CDR3 totals 13 residues. V was cut by 4 bases and J by 1 base, with 10 bases left in between. The CDR3 DNA reads TGCAGCGTTGTTACCCTAGCGAACACTGAAGCTTTCTTT. Translating gives CSVVTLANTEAFF.

The chain is built from TRBV9 and TRBJ2-1; maybe TRBD2 (6 bases). Germline CDR1 reads SGDLS; CDR2 reads YYNGEE. Trimming pared 0 bases from V and 6 bases from J, leaving 16 bases between. The CDR3 covers 16 residues. DNA of the CDR3: TGTGCCAGCAGCGTAGTGGAAATAGCGGTAATCAATGAGCAGTTCTTC. It is translated as CASSVVEIAVINEQFF.

The J gene is TRBJ2-1, the V gene TRBV5-6; 8 bases fit TRBD2. V gave up 4 bases and J gave up 8 bases; unmatched junction bases: 11. Germline-derived CDR1 and CDR2 are SGHDT and YYEEEE. This CDR3 comprises 15 residues. The CDR3 DNA reads TGTGCCAGCAGCCCAACCGGGGGGGCTAGCGATGAGCAGTTCTTC. Residues: CASSPTGGASDEQFF.

V gene TRBV6-6 combines with J gene TRBJ1-2; 10 nucleotides align to TRBD1. The CDR3 totals 14 residues. The trim removed 5 bases at V and 6 bases at J, leaving 6 bases unmatched. Germline V CDR1 and CDR2: MNHNY, SVGAGI (reference sequence). This CDR3 reads CASSNTGTGDGYTF. DNA of the CDR3: TGTGCCAGCAGTAACACCGGGACAGGGGATGGCTACACCTTC.

This chain connects TRBV19 to TRBJ1-1; 10 bases fit TRBD1. Germline CDR1 and CDR2: LNHDA and SQIVND (reference sequence). CDR3 length: 14 amino acids. The trim removed 5 bases at V and 4 bases at J, leaving 4 bases unmatched. CDR3 nucleotide sequence: TGTGCCAGTAGTCAGGGACAGGGGTTCACTGAAGCTTTCTTT. This sequence encodes CASSQGQGFTEAFF.

The chain has TRBV18 and TRBJ2-2; D may be TRBD1 (6 bases). V lost 4 bases to trimming and J lost 3 bases, with 6 bases between them. Looked up from germline, CDR1 is KGHSH and CDR2 is LQKENI. The CDR3 length is 13 residues. The CDR3 DNA follows: TGTGCCAGCTCACAGGGGGACACCGGGGAGCTGTTTTTT. This codes for CASSQGDTGELFF.

Many counts were recorded for this clone. CDR3: CASSRDYYEQYF. DNA for the CDR3: TGTGCCAGCAGTAGGGACTACTACGAGCAGTACTTC. The genes are TRBV25-1 and TRBJ2-7; TRBD2 matches 7 bases. The CDR3 is 12 amino acids. The V segment lost 5 bases and the J segment 3 bases; nucleotides outside the gene matches: 1. The germline gives CDR1 MGHDK, CDR2 SYGVNS.